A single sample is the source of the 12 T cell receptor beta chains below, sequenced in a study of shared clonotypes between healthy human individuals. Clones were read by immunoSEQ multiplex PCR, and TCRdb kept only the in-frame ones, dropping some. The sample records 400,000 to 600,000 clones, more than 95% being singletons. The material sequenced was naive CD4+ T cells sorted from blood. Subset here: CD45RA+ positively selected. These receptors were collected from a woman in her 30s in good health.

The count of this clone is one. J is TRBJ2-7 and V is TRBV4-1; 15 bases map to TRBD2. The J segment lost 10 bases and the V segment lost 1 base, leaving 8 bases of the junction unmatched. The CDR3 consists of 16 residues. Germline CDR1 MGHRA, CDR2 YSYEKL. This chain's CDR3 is CASSQGAGTSGRKQYF. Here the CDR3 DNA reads TGCGCCAGCAGCCAAGGGGCCGGGACTAGCGGGAGGAAACAGTACTTC.

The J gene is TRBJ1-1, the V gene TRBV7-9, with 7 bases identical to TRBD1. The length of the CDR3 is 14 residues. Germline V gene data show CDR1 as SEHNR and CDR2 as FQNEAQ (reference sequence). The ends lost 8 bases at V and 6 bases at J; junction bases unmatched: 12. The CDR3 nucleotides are TGTGCCAGCGACTTCCCAGGGGGAACCGCTGAAGCTTTCTTT. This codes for CASDFPGGTAEAFF.

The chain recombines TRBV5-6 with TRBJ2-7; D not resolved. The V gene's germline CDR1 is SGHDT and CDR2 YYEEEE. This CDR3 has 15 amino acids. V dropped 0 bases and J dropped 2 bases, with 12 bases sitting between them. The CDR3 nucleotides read TGTGCCAGCAGCTTGGGCCTAACTTCAACCTACGAGCAGTACTTC. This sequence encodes CASSLGLTSTYEQYF.

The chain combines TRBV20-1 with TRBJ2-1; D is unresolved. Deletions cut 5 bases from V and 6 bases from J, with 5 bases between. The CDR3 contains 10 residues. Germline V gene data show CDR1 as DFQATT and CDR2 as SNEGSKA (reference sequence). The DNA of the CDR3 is TGCAGTGCTGTAACCAATGAGCAGTTCTTC. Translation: CSAVTNEQFF.

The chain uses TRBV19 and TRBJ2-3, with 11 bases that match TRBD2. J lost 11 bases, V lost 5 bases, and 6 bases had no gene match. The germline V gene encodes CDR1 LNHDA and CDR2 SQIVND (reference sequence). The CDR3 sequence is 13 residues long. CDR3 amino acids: CASSAGTSGEQYF. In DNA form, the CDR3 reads TGTGCCAGTAGTGCCGGGACTAGCGGTGAGCAGTATTTT.

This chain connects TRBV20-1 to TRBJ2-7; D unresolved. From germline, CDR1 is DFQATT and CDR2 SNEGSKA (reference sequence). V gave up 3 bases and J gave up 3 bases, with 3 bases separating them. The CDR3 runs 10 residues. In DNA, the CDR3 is TGCAGTGCTAGTTTCTACGAGCAGTACTTC. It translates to CSASFYEQYF.

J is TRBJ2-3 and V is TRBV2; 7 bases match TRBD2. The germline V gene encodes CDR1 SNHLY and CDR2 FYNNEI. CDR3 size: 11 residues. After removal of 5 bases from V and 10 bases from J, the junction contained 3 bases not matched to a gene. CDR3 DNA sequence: TGTGCCAGCAGTCTGGGGGGGGCGCAGTATTTT. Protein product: CASSLGGAQYF.

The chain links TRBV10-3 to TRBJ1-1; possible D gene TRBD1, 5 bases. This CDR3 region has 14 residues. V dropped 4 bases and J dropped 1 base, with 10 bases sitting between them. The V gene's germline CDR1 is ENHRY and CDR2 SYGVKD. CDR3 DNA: TGTGCCATCAGTGCCCGGGACGGGAACACTGAAGCTTTCTTT. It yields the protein CAISARDGNTEAFF.

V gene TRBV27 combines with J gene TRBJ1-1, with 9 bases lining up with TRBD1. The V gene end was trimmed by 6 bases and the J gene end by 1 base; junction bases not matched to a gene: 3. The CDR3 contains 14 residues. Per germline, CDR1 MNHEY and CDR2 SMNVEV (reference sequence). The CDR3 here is CASSRDRANTEAFF. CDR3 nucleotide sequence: TGTGCCAGCAGCCGGGACAGGGCGAACACTGAAGCTTTCTTT.

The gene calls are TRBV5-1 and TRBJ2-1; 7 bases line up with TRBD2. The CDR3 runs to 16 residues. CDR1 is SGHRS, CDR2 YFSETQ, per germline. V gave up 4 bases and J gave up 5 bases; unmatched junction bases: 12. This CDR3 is CASSNLAGGTNNEQFF. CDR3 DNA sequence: TGCGCCAGCAGCAACCTCGCCGGGGGGACTAACAATGAGCAGTTCTTC.

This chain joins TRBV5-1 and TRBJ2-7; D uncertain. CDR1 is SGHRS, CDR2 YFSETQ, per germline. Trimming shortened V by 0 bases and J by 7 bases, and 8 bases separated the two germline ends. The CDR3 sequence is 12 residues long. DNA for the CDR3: TGCGCCAGCAGCTTGGGGCGGCGGGAGCAGTACTTC. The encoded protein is CASSLGRREQYF.

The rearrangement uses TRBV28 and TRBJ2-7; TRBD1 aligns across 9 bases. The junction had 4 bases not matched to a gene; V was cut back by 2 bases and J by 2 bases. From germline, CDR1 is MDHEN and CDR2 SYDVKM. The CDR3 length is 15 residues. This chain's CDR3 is CASSLRGQGPYEQYF. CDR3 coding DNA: TGTGCCAGCAGTTTACGGGGACAGGGTCCCTACGAGCAGTACTTC.